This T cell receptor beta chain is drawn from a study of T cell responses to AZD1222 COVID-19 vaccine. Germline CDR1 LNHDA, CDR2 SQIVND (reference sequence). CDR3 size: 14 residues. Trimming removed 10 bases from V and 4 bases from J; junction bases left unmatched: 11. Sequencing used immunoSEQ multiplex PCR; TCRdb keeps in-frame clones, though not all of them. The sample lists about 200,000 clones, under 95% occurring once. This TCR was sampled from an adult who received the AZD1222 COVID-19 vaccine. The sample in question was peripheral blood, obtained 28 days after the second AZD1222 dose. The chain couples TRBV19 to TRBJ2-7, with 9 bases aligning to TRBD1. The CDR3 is CATLATGGKYEQYF. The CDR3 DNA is TGTGCCACACTCGCAACAGGGGGCAAATACGAGCAGTACTTC. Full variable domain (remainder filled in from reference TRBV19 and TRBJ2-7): DGGITQSPKYLFRKEGQNVTLSCEQNLNHDAMYWYRQDPGQGLRLIYYSQIVNDFQKGDIAEGYSVSREKKESFPLTVTSAQKNPTAFYLCATLATGGKYEQYFGPGTRLTVT.